This is a list of T cell receptor beta chains from one sample in a study of cytotoxic CD8 clonotypes in ibrutinib-treated CLL. Sequencing used immunoSEQ multiplex PCR; TCRdb keeps in-frame clones, though not all of them. The sample holds some 140,000 clones; around 93% are singletons and the top ten take less than 14%. This sample comprised PBMCs, obtained after 12 months of ibrutinib treatment. Receptor source: a human donor with chronic lymphocytic leukemia. CDR3s include the opening cysteine and the closing phenylalanine or tryptophan. A D gene is named only where the DNA matches it firmly. Clone size is given for some rows only: seen once, a few or many times, or a class if the clone is expanded.

>TRBJ2-5|TRBV27|TRBD2|-
CATGRGQETQYF
TGTGCCACTGGGAGGGGACAAGAGACCCAGTACTTC
>TRBJ1-2|TRBV7-2|TRBD1|-
CASSDPGQGLDYGYTF
TGTGCCAGCAGCGACCCGGGACAGGGTTTGGACTATGGCTACACCTTC
>TRBJ2-1|TRBV7-3|TRBD2|once
CASSSPGTSEDNEQFF
TGTGCCAGCAGCTCCCCCGGGACTAGCGAAGACAATGAGCAGTTCTTC
>TRBJ2-5|TRBV9|TRBD2|-
CASSVEGSGYQETQYF
TGTGCCAGCAGCGTAGAAGGTAGCGGGTATCAAGAGACCCAGTACTTC
>TRBJ1-3|TRBV2|-|-
CASQREGRENTIYF
TGTGCCAGCCAAAGGGAGGGGAGAGAAAACACCATATATTTT
>TRBJ1-5|TRBV2|-|-
CASRWTSRGQPQHF
TGTGCCAGCCGATGGACCTCCCGGGGGCAGCCCCAGCATTTT
>TRBJ1-1|TRBV5-1|-|-
CASSLGTEAFF
TGCGCCAGCAGCTTGGGGACTGAAGCTTTCTTT
>TRBJ2-7|TRBV6-5|-|-
CASRAWNLYEQYF
TGTGCCAGCCGGGCCTGGAACTTATACGAGCAGTACTTC
>TRBJ1-2|TRBV28|-|-
CASSSTQGWGYTF
TGTGCCAGCAGTTCCACCCAGGGTTGGGGCTACACCTTC
>TRBJ2-1|TRBV30|TRBD2|-
CAWSRSGSLNEQFF
TGTGCCTGGAGTAGGAGCGGGAGTCTCAATGAGCAGTTCTTC
>TRBJ2-7|TRBV19|-|-
CASKGTLPDEQYF
TGTGCCAGTAAAGGGACTTTACCTGACGAGCAGTACTTC
>TRBJ2-7|TRBV28|-|-
CASTKDMAPSPYEQYF
TGTGCCAGCACCAAAGACATGGCCCCTTCCCCATACGAGCAGTACTTC
>TRBJ2-7|TRBV23-1|-|-
CASSQSGTASYEQYF
TGCGCCAGCAGTCAATCAGGGACGGCTTCCTACGAGCAGTACTTC
>TRBJ2-1|TRBV15|TRBD2|-
CATSRDASGINEQFF
TGTGCCACCAGCAGAGATGCTAGCGGGATAAATGAGCAGTTCTTC
>TRBJ2-1|TRBV19|-|-
CASSIAGEPPYNEQFF
TGTGCCAGTAGTATAGCGGGAGAGCCCCCATACAATGAGCAGTTCTTC
>TRBJ2-7|TRBV11-3|TRBD1|-
CASSSTGGLDEQYF
TGTGCCAGCAGCTCGACAGGGGGTCTGGACGAGCAGTACTTC
>TRBJ2-1|TRBV5-1|-|-
CASSRPGAAEQFF
TGCGCCAGCAGTAGGCCCGGGGCGGCTGAGCAGTTCTTC
>TRBJ2-7|TRBV2|-|-
CAIKRRVEQYF
TGTGCCATCAAAAGGCGGGTCGAGCAGTACTTC
>TRBJ1-4|TRBV19|-|-
CASSMVQGTEKLFF
TGTGCCAGTAGTATGGTCCAGGGTACTGAAAAACTGTTTTTT
>TRBJ1-4|TRBV10-3|-|-
CAISDGQGGEKLFF
TGTGCCATCAGTGACGGGCAGGGCGGCGAAAAACTGTTTTTT
>TRBJ1-5|TRBV7-8|-|-
CASSVPGQPQHF
TGTGCCAGCAGCGTCCCCGGTCAGCCCCAGCATTTT
>TRBJ1-1|TRBV6-1|TRBD1|-
CASSGQGREAFF
TGTGCCAGCAGTGGACAGGGCCGGGAAGCTTTCTTT
>TRBJ2-5|TRBV2|-|-
CASRAAETQYF
TGTGCCAGCAGGGCGGCAGAGACCCAGTACTTC
>TRBJ2-5|TRBV27|TRBD2|-
CASSFSGTSGRETQYF
TGTGCCAGCAGTTTCTCCGGGACTAGCGGGAGGGAGACCCAGTACTTC
>TRBJ2-7|TRBV9|TRBD2|-
CASSLAGGPNEQYF
TGTGCCAGTTCGCTAGCGGGAGGTCCCAACGAGCAGTACTTC
>TRBJ2-3|TRBV11-3|-|-
CASSSWTGPLDTQYF
TGTGCCAGCAGCTCCTGGACGGGCCCCCTCGATACGCAGTATTTT
>TRBJ2-1|TRBV4-1|TRBD2|-
CASSQQTSGSLDEQFF
TGCGCCAGCAGCCAACAAACTAGCGGGAGTCTCGATGAGCAGTTCTTC
>TRBJ1-4|TRBV7-9|-|few
CASSSDTNEKLFF
TGTGCCAGCAGTTCGGACACTAATGAAAAACTGTTTTTT
>TRBJ2-5|TRBV15|TRBD1|-
CATAGTAAETQYF
TGTGCCACCGCAGGGACAGCCGCAGAGACCCAGTACTTC
>TRBJ2-3|TRBV28|-|-
CASSQGSTDTQYF
TGTGCCAGCAGTCAGGGAAGCACAGATACGCAGTATTTT
>TRBJ2-2|TRBV18|-|-
CASSRRAANTGELFF
TGTGCCAGCTCACGCCGGGCTGCGAACACCGGGGAGCTGTTTTTT
>TRBJ1-5|TRBV27|-|-
CASSRRVGDQPQHF
TGTGCCAGCAGTAGAAGGGTAGGGGATCAGCCCCAGCATTTT
>TRBJ2-7|TRBV7-3|-|-
CASSLTGSSDSYEQYF
TGTGCCAGCAGCTTAACAGGATCTAGCGATTCCTACGAGCAGTACTTC
>TRBJ1-2|TRBV6-1|TRBD1|-
CASSAPGQGDYGYTF
TGTGCCAGCAGTGCACCGGGACAGGGGGACTATGGCTACACCTTC
>TRBJ2-1|TRBV7-2|-|-
CASSFGGSEWDEQFF
TGTGCCAGCAGCTTTGGTGGGAGCGAGTGGGATGAGCAGTTCTTC
>TRBJ2-2|TRBV7-9|TRBD1|-
CASSLGGQGYTGELFF
TGTGCCAGCAGCTTAGGAGGACAGGGGTACACCGGGGAGCTGTTTTTT
>TRBJ2-5|TRBV4-3|-|once
CASSQGGAQETQYF
TGCGCCAGCAGCCAAGGGGGGGCCCAAGAGACCCAGTACTTC
>TRBJ2-1|TRBV13|-|-
CASSPPRGPLNEQFF
TGTGCCAGCAGCCCCCCGCGGGGTCCCCTCAATGAGCAGTTCTTC
>TRBJ1-3|TRBV5-6|-|-
CASSLLSGGSSGNTIYF
TGTGCCAGCAGCTTGCTTTCGGGGGGGAGCTCTGGAAACACCATATATTTT
>TRBJ2-2|TRBV9|-|-
CASSVTMNTGELFF
TGTGCCAGCAGCGTGACTATGAACACCGGGGAGCTGTTTTTT
>TRBJ2-5|TRBV19|TRBD1|-
CASTRTGQETQYF
TGTGCCAGTACACGGACAGGGCAAGAGACCCAGTACTTC
>TRBJ2-2|TRBV18|-|-
CASSPFRKDTGELFF
TGTGCCAGCTCACCTTTCCGCAAAGACACCGGGGAGCTGTTTTTT
>TRBJ1-5|TRBV7-9|-|-
CASSRDNNQPQHF
TGTGCCAGCAGCCGGGACAATAATCAGCCCCAGCATTTT
>TRBJ2-7|TRBV30|TRBD1|few
CAWSVGTGSNEQYF
TGTGCCTGGAGTGTAGGGACAGGGTCGAACGAGCAGTACTTC
>TRBJ2-1|TRBV6-5|-|-
CATGGGVRQEQFF
TGTGCCACCGGAGGGGGGGTTAGGCAAGAGCAGTTCTTC
>TRBJ2-5|TRBV30|-|-
CAWSSKGQETQYF
TGTGCCTGGAGTAGTAAAGGCCAGGAGACCCAGTACTTC
>TRBJ2-1|TRBV25-1|-|few
CASSEGDGKQFF
TGTGCCAGCAGTGAGGGGGACGGAAAACAGTTCTTC
>TRBJ2-3|TRBV5-4|-|-
CASSLAAGADTQYF
TGTGCCAGCAGCTTAGCGGCCGGGGCAGATACGCAGTATTTT
>TRBJ2-3|TRBV2|-|-
CASSEFPDTQYF
TGTGCCAGCAGTGAATTCCCAGATACGCAGTATTTT
>TRBJ2-7|TRBV4-3|-|-
CASSQGWGLGEQYF
TGCGCCAGCAGCCAAGGTTGGGGGCTTGGCGAGCAGTACTTC
>TRBJ2-1|TRBV4-3|-|-
CASSQDKGLSSYNEQFF
TGCGCCAGCAGCCAAGACAAGGGGCTGAGCTCCTACAATGAGCAGTTCTTC
>TRBJ2-7|TRBV28|-|-
CASSLARPPYEQYF
TGTGCCAGCAGTTTGGCCAGGCCCCCCTACGAGCAGTACTTC
>TRBJ2-1|TRBV5-4|-|-
CASRIESSYNEQFF
TGTGCCAGCAGGATCGAGAGCTCCTACAATGAGCAGTTCTTC
>TRBJ2-5|TRBV7-9|TRBD2|-
CASTPLGREGETQYF
TGTGCCAGCACCCCACTAGGTCGGGAGGGAGAGACCCAGTACTTC